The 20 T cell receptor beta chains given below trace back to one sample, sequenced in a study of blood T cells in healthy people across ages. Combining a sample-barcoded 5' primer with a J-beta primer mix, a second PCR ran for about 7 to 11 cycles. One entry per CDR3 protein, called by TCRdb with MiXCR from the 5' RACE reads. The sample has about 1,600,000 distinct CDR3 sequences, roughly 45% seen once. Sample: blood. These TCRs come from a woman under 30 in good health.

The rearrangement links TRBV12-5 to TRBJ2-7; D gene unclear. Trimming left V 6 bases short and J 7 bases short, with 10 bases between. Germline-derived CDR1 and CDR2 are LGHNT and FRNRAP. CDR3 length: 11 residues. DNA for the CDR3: TGTGCTAGTGGCATACCCCCTGAGCAGTACTTC. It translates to CASGIPPEQYF.

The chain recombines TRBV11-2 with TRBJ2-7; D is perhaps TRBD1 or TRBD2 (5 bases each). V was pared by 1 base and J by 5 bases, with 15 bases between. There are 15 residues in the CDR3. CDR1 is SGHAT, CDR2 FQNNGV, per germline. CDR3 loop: CASSLGGAPIHEQYF. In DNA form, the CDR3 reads TGTGCCAGCAGCTTAGGAGGGGCCCCGATCCACGAGCAGTACTTC.

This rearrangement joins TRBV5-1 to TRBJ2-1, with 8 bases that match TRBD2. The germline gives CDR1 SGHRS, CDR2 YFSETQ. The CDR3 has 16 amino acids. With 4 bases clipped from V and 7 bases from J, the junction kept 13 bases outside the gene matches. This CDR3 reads CASSPEAGAKSNEQFF. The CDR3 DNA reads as TGCGCCAGCAGCCCCGAAGCGGGAGCAAAGTCAAATGAGCAGTTCTTC.

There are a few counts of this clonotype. CDR3 loop: CSARDGGSSSYNSPLHF. CDR3 nucleotides: TGCAGTGCTAGAGATGGAGGGTCCAGCTCCTATAATTCACCCCTCCACTTT. This chain uses TRBV20-1 with TRBJ1-6; D is ambiguous. V lost 0 bases and J 0 bases, leaving 12 bases between the germline ends. CDR3 size: 17 residues. CDR1 is DFQATT and CDR2 is SNEGSKA in the germline V gene (reference sequence).

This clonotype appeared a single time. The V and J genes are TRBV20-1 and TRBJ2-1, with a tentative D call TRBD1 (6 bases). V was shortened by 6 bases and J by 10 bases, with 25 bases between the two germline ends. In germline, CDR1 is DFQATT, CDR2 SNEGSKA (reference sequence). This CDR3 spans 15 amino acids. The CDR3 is CSALASGTRGYEQFF. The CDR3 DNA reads TGCAGTGCCCTCGCCTCCGGGACAAGGGGCTACGAGCAGTTCTTC.

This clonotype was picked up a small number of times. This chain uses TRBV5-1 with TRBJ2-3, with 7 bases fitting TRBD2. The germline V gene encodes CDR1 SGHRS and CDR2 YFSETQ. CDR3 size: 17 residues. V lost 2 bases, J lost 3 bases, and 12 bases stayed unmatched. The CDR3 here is CASSLSSGNAGTDTQYF. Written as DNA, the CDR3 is TGCGCCAGCAGCTTATCTAGCGGCAATGCAGGAACAGATACGCAGTATTTT.

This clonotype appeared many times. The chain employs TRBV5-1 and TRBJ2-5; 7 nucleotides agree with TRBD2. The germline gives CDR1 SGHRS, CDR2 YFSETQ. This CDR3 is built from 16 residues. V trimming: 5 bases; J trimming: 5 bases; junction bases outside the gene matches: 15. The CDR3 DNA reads TGCGCCAGCAGTTATCCAACCGGGAGCGGGGAGGAGACCCAGTACTTC. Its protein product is CASSYPTGSGEETQYF.

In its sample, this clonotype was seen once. CDR3 in amino acids: CASSLERGCEQYF. The DNA for the CDR3 is TGTGCCAGCAGCCTAGAGCGGGGATGCGAGCAGTACTTC. This chain uses TRBV12-3 or TRBV12-4 with TRBJ2-7, with 7 bases aligning to TRBD2. Trimming removed 6 bases from V and 6 bases from J; junction bases left unmatched: 8. CDR3 length: 13 amino acids.

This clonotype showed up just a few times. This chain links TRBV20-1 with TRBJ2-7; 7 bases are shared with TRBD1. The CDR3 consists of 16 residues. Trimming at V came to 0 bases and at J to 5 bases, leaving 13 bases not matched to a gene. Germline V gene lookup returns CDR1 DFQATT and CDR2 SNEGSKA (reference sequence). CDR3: CSARDANRGFGDEQYF. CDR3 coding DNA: TGCAGTGCTAGAGATGCCAACAGGGGTTTTGGGGACGAGCAGTACTTC.

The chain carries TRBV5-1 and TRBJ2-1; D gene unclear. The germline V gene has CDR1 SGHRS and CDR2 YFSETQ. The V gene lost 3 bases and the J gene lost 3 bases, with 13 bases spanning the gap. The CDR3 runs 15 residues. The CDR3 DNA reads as TGCGCCAGCAGCTGGAGCGAGAGCCTCTACAATGAGCAGTTCTTC. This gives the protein CASSWSESLYNEQFF. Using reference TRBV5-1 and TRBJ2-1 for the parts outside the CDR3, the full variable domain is KAGVTQTPRYLIKTRGQQVTLSCSPISGHRSVSWYQQTPGQGLQFLFEYFSETQRNKGNFPGRFSGRQFSNSRSEMNVSTLELGDSALYLCASSWSESLYNEQFFGPGTRLTVL.

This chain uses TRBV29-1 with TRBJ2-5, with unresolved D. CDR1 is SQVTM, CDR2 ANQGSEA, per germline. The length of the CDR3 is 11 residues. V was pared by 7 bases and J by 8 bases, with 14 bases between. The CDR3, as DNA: TGCAGCGCCTCGGATGCCAGAACCCAGTACTTC. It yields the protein CSASDARTQYF.

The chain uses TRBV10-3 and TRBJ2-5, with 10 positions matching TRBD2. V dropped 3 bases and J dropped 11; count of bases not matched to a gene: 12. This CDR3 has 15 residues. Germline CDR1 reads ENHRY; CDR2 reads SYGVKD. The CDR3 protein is CAISESLAGVGEQYF. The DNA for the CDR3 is TGTGCCATCAGTGAATCCCTAGCGGGAGTTGGGGAGCAGTACTTC.

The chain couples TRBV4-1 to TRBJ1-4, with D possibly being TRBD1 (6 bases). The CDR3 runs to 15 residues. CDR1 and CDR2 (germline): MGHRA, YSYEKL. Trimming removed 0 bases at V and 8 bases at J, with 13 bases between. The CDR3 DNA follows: TGCGCCAGCAGCCAAGAGTCAGGGGAGATCGAAAAACTGTTTTTT. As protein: CASSQESGEIEKLFF.

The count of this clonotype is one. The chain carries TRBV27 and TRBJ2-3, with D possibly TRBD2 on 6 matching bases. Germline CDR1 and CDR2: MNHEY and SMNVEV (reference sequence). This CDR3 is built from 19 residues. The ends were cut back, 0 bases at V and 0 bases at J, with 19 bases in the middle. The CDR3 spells CASSLSGRGLLPSTDTQYF. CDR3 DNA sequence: TGTGCCAGCAGTTTATCGGGTCGGGGACTCCTCCCCAGCACAGATACGCAGTATTTT.

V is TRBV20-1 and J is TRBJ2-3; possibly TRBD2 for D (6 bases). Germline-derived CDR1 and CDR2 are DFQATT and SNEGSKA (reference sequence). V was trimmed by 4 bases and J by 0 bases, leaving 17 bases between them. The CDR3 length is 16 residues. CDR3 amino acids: CSATRLRGSSTDTQYF. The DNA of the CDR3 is TGCAGTGCTACACGGTTACGGGGGAGCAGCACAGATACGCAGTATTTT.

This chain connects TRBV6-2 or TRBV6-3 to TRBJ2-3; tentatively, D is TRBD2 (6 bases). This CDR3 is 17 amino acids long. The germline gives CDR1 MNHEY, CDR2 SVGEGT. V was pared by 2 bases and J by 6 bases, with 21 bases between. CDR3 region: CASSYGSLAKAVDTQYF. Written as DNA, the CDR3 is TGTGCCAGCAGTTACGGATCTCTAGCGAAGGCAGTCGATACGCAGTATTTT.

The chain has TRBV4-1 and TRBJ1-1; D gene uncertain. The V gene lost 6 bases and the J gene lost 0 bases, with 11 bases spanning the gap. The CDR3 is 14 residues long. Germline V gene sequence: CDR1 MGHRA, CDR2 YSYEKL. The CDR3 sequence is CASSLEQLNTEAFF. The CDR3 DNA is TGCGCCAGCAGTTTGGAACAGTTGAACACTGAAGCTTTCTTT.

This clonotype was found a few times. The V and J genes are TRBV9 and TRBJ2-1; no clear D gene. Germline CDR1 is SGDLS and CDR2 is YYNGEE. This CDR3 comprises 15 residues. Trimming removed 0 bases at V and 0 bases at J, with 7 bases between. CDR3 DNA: TGTGCCAGCAGCGTAGTGGCAGCCTCCTACAATGAGCAGTTCTTC. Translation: CASSVVAASYNEQFF. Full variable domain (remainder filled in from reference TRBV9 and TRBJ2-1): DSGVTQTPKHLITATGQRVTLRCSPRSGDLSVYWYQQSLDQGLQFLIQYYNGEERAKGNILERFSAQQFPDLHSELNLSSLELGDSALYFCASSVVAASYNEQFFGPGTRLTVL.

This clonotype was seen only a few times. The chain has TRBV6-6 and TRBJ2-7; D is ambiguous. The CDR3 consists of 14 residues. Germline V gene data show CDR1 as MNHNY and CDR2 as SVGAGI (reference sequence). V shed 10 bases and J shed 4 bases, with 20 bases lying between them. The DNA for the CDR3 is TGTGCCACCACGCTTAGCCTGAACATTTACGAGCAGTACTTC. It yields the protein CATTLSLNIYEQYF.

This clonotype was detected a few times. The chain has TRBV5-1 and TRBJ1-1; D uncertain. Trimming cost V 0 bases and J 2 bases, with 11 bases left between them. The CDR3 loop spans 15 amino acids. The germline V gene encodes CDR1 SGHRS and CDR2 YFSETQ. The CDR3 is CASSLAEAINTEAFF. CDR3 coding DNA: TGCGCCAGCAGCTTGGCGGAGGCCATTAACACTGAAGCTTTCTTT.